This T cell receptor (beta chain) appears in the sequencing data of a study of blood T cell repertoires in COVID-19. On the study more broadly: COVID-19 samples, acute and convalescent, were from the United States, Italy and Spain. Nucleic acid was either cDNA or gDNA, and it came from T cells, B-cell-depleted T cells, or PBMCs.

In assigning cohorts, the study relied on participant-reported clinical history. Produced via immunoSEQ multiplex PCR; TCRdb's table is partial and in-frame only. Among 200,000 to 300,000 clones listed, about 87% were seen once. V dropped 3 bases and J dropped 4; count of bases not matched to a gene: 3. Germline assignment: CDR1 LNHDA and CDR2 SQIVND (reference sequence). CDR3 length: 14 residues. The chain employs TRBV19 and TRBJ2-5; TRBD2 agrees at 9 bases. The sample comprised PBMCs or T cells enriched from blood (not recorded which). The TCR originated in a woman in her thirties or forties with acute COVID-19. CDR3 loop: CASSMLAGLETQYF. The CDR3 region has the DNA TGTGCCAGTAGTATGCTAGCGGGACTAGAGACCCAGTACTTC.